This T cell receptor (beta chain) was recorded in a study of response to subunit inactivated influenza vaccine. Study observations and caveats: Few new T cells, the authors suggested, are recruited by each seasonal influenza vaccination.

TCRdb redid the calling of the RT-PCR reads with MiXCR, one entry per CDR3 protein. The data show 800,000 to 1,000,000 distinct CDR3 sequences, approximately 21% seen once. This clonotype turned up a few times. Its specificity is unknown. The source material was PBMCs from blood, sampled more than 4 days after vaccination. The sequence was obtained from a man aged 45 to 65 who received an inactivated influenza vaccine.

The CDR3 spells CSGQGRDRETQYF. CDR3 sequence (DNA): TGCAGTGGGCAGGGGCGGGACAGGGAGACCCAGTACTTC. The chain is built from TRBV20-1 and TRBJ2-5, with TRBD1 identical over 8 bases. The CDR3 has 13 amino acids. Germline CDR1 DFQATT, CDR2 SNEGSKA (reference sequence). The J segment lost 5 bases and the V segment lost 7 bases, leaving 9 bases of the junction unmatched.